The sequence of this TCR beta chain was determined in a study of shared clonotypes between healthy human individuals. About the research overall: Each donor's CD8 memory used one plate, CD8 naive two, each CD4 subset three. Whole-study results and caveats: Estimated richness was generally greater in naive than memory subsets. Non-shared clonotypes were found to have lower generation probabilities than the clonotypes that were shared by all four of the sorted-subset donors. The authors sampled blood alone, and tissue repertoires likely differ.

Naive CD8 cells comprised CD45RO-negative, CCR7-positively selected cells, excluding terminally differentiated effector memory CD45RA+ cells. Concerning this clone: Antigen specificity is unknown.

Germline V gene data show CDR1 as SEHNR and CDR2 as FQNEAQ (reference sequence). V lost 1 base and J 6 bases, leaving 22 bases between the germline ends. This CDR3 spans 18 amino acids. Using immunoSEQ multiplex PCR, the repertoire was profiled, and TCRdb retains in-frame clones only, with some absent. This table holds some 2 million clones, about 95% found once. The V call is TRBV7-9, the J call TRBJ2-1; D unresolved. The sequencing sample was made of naive CD8+ T cells sorted from blood. This clonotype was sampled from a man aged 18-30 years in good health. CDR3 bases: TGTGCCAGCAGCTTAGTGGTGGTCCTTGCGCGAGAGGCCAATGAGCAGTTCTTC. Translated, it gives CASSLVVVLAREANEQFF.